This T cell receptor (beta chain) was captured by sequencing in a study of OX40 agonist ivuxolimab in advanced cancers. As to this clone: What it binds is not known.

The V gene's germline CDR1 is MNHNY and CDR2 SVGAGI (reference sequence). Between the trimmed V and J ends, which lost 0 bases and 3 bases, there was a span of 11 bases. This CDR3 spans 15 amino acids. Study-wide findings and caveats: Circulating CD4+ and CD8+ T cells showed clonal expansion by week 6 at 0.1 to 3.0 mg/kg.

The data were produced by immunoSEQ multiplex PCR, yet TCRdb's version contains in-frame clones alone and is incomplete. The sample yields approximately 40,000 clones, 75% to 90% seen once. V and J are TRBV6-6 and TRBJ1-2; D remains unclear. This specimen consisted of CD4+ or CD8+ T cells sorted from blood, obtained in a trial of the OX40 agonist ivuxolimab. The origin of this receptor is an adult with an advanced solid tumor such as melanoma, head and neck, liver or kidney cancer. CDR3 nucleotides: TGTGCCAGCAGTTACTCGGGCAGCATTGACTATGGCTACACCTTC. Its translation is CASSYSGSIDYGYTF.